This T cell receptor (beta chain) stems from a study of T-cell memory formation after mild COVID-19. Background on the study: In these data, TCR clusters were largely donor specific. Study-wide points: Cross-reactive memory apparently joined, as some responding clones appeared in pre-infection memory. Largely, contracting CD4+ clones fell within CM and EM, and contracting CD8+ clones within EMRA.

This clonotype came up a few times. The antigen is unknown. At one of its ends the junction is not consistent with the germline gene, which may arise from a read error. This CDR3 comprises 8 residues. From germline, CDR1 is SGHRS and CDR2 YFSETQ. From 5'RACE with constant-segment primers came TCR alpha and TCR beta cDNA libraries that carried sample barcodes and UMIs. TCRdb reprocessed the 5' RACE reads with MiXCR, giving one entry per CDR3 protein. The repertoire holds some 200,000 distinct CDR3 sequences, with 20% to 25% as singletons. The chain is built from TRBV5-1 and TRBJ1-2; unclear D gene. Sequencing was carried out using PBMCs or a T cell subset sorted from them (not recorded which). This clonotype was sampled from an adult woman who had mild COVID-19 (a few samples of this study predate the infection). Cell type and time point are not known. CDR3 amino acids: CASSSGPF. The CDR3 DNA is TGCGCCAGCAGCTCCGGCCCCTTC.